This T cell receptor (beta chain) was sequenced in a study of blood T cell repertoires in COVID-19. How the authors handled the data: For nucleated cells, counts were estimated from reference gene primer amplification. Using immunoSEQ multiplex PCR, the repertoire was profiled, and TCRdb retains in-frame clones only, with some absent. V, J and clone size are those of that table, while D and trimming were read from the DNA. The table has 15,000 to 20,000 clones, approximately 90% seen once. Germline CDR1 and CDR2: SNHLY and FYNNEI. The CDR3 loop spans 13 amino acids. Unmatched junction bases numbered 3, after V lost 5 bases and J lost 5 bases. This clone is labeled as large.

This clonotype originated in a human donor in a cohort sampled during active COVID-19. This rearrangement joins TRBV2 to TRBJ2-7; TRBD1 agrees at 10 bases. The sample comprised peripheral blood. The CDR3 sequence is CASSWTGGNEQYF. DNA for the CDR3: TGTGCCAGCAGTTGGACAGGGGGTAACGAGCAGTACTTC.